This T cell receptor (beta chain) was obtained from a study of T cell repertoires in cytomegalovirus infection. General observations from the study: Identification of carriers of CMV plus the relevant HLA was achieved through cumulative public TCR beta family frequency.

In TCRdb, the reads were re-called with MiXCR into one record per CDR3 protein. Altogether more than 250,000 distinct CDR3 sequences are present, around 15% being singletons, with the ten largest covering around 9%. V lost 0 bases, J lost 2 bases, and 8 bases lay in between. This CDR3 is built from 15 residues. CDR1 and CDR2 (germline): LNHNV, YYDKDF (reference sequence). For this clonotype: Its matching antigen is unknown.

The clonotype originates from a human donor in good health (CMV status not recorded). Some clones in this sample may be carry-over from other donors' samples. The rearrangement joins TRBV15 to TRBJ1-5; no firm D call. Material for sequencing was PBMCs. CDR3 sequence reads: CATSREFGGNQPQHF. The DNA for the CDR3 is TGTGCCACCAGCAGAGAATTCGGCGGCAATCAGCCCCAGCATTTT.